This T cell receptor (beta chain) was captured by sequencing in a study of beta chain features in type 1 diabetes. The isolated RNA, all of it, was reverse transcribed, so expressed TCRB transcripts were what got sequenced. Reads from naive, central memory and regulatory T cell samples averaged roughly 3.6 million. The table came from immunoSEQ multiplex PCR; TCRdb's copy has only in-frame clones and leaves some out. The table includes about 320,000 clones, 14% detected once. The CDR3 contains 16 residues. Germline V gene data show CDR1 as WNHNN and CDR2 as SYGVQD (reference sequence). Trimming took 3 bases from V and 1 from J, leaving 15 bases between them. This clone was counted many times. Its matching antigen is unknown. Regarding the study as a whole: Within the patient group, naive, central memory and Treg TCRB repertoires appeared more similar to each other than within healthy donors. Sequencing of cDNA might inflate the share of cells that strongly express TCR. With patients and controls alike, PCR might favor shorter templates to an equal degree.

The TCR originated in a man aged 25-40 years in good health. The chain couples TRBV10-1 to TRBJ1-1; weak D call: TRBD1 (5 bases). The sequenced sample was central memory CD4+ T cells from blood. The chain's CDR3 is CASSEDRRMKNTEAFF. The CDR3 region has the DNA TGCGCCAGCAGTGAAGACAGACGAATGAAGAACACTGAAGCTTTCTTT.